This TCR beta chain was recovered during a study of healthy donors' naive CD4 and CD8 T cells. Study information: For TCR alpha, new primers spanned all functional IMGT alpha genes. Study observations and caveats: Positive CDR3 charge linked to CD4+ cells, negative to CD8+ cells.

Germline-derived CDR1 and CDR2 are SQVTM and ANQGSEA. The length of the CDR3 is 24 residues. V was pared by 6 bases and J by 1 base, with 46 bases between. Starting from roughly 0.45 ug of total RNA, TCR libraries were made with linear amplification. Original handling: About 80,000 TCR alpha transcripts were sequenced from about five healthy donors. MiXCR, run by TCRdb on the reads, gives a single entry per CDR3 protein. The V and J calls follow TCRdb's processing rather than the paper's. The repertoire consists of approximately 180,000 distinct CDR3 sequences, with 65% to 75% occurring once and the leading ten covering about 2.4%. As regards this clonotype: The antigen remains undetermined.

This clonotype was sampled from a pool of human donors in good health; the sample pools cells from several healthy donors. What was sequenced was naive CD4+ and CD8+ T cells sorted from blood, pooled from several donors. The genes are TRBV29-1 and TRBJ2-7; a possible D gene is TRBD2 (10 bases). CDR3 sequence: CSVTRRDRDASGGLPRLDSYEQYF. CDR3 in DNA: TGCAGCGTCACCAGGCGGGACAGGGACGCTAGCGGGGGCCTTCCGCGCCTGGATTCCTACGAGCAGTACTTC.